A selection of T cell receptor beta chains follows, all from one sample in a study of shared clonotypes between healthy human individuals. Method: immunoSEQ multiplex PCR; TCRdb's copy keeps in-frame clones and lacks some. The data contain fewer than 1.4 million clones, approximately 80% of them singletons. The specimen was memory CD4+ T cells from PBMCs. Source of these receptors: a man between 18 and 29 years old in good health. Some clones in this sample may be carry-over from other donors' samples. CDR3s include the opening cysteine and the closing phenylalanine or tryptophan. D genes are given only for firm matches. The size field is filled for only some rows; it gives once, few, many or a size class.

d_call j_call clone_size v_call cdr3_nt cdr3_aa
TRBD2 TRBJ2-7 NA TRBV9 TGTGCCAGCAGCGGGGGACTAGCGGAATCCTACGAGCAGTACTTC CASSGGLAESYEQYF
TRBD2 TRBJ2-5 NA TRBV7-9 TGTGCCAGCAGCTCTCCTTACGACCCTAGCGGGATGGAGTATGAGACCCAGTACTTC CASSSPYDPSGMEYETQYF
NA TRBJ2-5 NA TRBV5-1 TGCGCCAGCAGCAATCCTCAAGAGACCCAGTACTTC CASSNPQETQYF
NA TRBJ2-2 NA TRBV28 TGTGCCAACACCGGCGGGGCGAACACCGGGGAGCTGTTTTTT CANTGGANTGELFF
NA TRBJ1-2 NA TRBV28 TGTGCCAGCAGTTTGCGGCAGAACTATGGCTACACCTTC CASSLRQNYGYTF
NA TRBJ1-2 NA TRBV19 TGTGCCAGTAGTATAGCTCCGGCAGGGGACAACTATGGCTACACCTTC CASSIAPAGDNYGYTF
TRBD2 TRBJ2-1 NA TRBV2 TGTGCCAGCAGTCCGGAGCGGGGTTCTTACAATGAGCAGTTCTTC CASSPERGSYNEQFF
TRBD1 TRBJ1-2 once TRBV19 TGTGCCAGTCCCGGGACAGGGGGCGACCGGAACTATGGCTACACCTTC CASPGTGGDRNYGYTF
TRBD2 TRBJ2-1 once TRBV29-1 TGCAGCGTTGGGGAAAGCGGGGGGAGGAATGAGCAGTTCTTC CSVGESGGRNEQFF
TRBD2 TRBJ2-7 NA TRBV5-1 TGCGCCAGCAGTGGCGGGAGTGACAACGAGCAGTACTTC CASSGGSDNEQYF
TRBD1 TRBJ1-1 NA TRBV14 TGTGCCAGCAGCCAAGTCCTGGGACAGGGGAACACTGAAGCTTTCTTT CASSQVLGQGNTEAFF
NA TRBJ2-1 NA TRBV5-1 TGCGCCAGCAGCTCCCTGGGGCGGAACAATGAGCAGTTCTTC CASSSLGRNNEQFF
NA TRBJ2-2 NA TRBV6-4 TGTGCCAGCAGTGATCAGGGGAGTACCGGGGAGCTGTTTTTT CASSDQGSTGELFF
NA TRBJ1-5 many TRBV7-8 TGTGCCAGCAGCTTAGCGGGCCGGGCCCTAGGGCGACAGCCCCAGCATTTT CASSLAGRALGRQPQHF
TRBD1 TRBJ1-1 NA TRBV29-1 TGCAGCGTTACAGGGGGGGGTCCGGGCACTGAAGCTTTCTTT CSVTGGGPGTEAFF
NA TRBJ2-5 once TRBV7-2 TGTGCCAGCAGCTTATCCCCCCCGGGGGCGGGTAGAGAGACCCAGTACTTC CASSLSPPGAGRETQYF
NA TRBJ2-3 NA TRBV4-3 TGCGCCAGCAGCCAAAGGACCCTTAGCACAGATACGCAGTATTTT CASSQRTLSTDTQYF
NA TRBJ2-1 NA TRBV11-2 TGTGCCAGCAGCTTAGATCTAATAGCGGATTACAATGAGCAGTTCTTC CASSLDLIADYNEQFF
NA TRBJ1-1 few TRBV20-1 TGCAGTGCTAGTAAATCCTTTGAAGCTTTCTTT CSASKSFEAFF
NA TRBJ1-1 NA TRBV28 TGTGCCAATGCGCCAGACGGAGGCACTGAAGCTTTCTTT CANAPDGGTEAFF
NA TRBJ1-1 NA TRBV18 TGTGCCAGCTCACCACTAGAGACTGAAGCTTTCTTT CASSPLETEAFF
NA TRBJ1-2 NA TRBV29-1 TGCAGCGCCCCTCTCTTGGGGGATGGCTACACCTTC CSAPLLGDGYTF
TRBD1 TRBJ2-5 once TRBV2 TGTGCCAGCAGGGGACAGGGGAACGGAGACCAGTACTTC CASRGQGNGDQYF
NA TRBJ2-6 NA TRBV27 TGTGCCAGCCATGGCGGCAGGAGCCTGCCTGACTCTGGGGCCAACGTCCTGACTTTC CASHGGRSLPDSGANVLTF
NA TRBJ2-2 NA TRBV14 TGTGCCAGCAGCCAATGGACTCGCACCGGGGAGCTGTTTTTT CASSQWTRTGELFF
NA TRBJ1-5 NA TRBV9 TGTGCCAGCAGCCCCTACGGGGGGTCCAATCAGCCCCAGCATTTT CASSPYGGSNQPQHF
TRBD1 TRBJ2-2 NA TRBV15 TGTGCCACCAGCTTCCGACTGTCACAGGGGGCGTACACCGGGGAGCTGTTTTTT CATSFRLSQGAYTGELFF
TRBD2 TRBJ2-3 NA TRBV27 TGTGCCAGCAGTTCCTTCCCCCGGACTAGGGTGACAGATACGCAGTATTTT CASSSFPRTRVTDTQYF
NA TRBJ1-4 few TRBV19 TGTGCCAGCCATCCTACGGGGGGCTGGACGCTTGCAACTAATGAAAAACTGTTTTTT CASHPTGGWTLATNEKLFF